This is a list of T cell receptor beta chains from one sample in a study of control samples from healthy donors and cancer patients. Libraries were prepared by immunoSEQ multiplex PCR; TCRdb keeps only in-frame clonotypes and omits some of them. In the table there are around 150,000 clones, approximately 93% of which are singletons. The sequenced sample consisted of blood. These receptors were taken from a woman aged 40 to 50 in good health. CDR3s leave out the opening cysteine and the closing phenylalanine or tryptophan.

v_call: TRBV10-3; j_call: TRBJ2-7; cdr3_aa: ASRGQGGLGEQY
v_call: TRBV19; j_call: TRBJ1-1; cdr3_aa: ASSIIWNTEAF
v_call: TRBV29-1; j_call: TRBJ1-1; cdr3_aa: SASLLNTEAF
v_call: TRBV10-2; j_call: TRBJ2-7; cdr3_aa: ASSNGGVYEQY
v_call: TRBV7-8; j_call: TRBJ1-1; cdr3_aa: ASSLGGQGPLLNTEAF
v_call: TRBV7-2; j_call: TRBJ2-5; cdr3_aa: ASSSFTGNQETQY
v_call: TRBV12-3/TRBV12-4; j_call: TRBJ1-2; cdr3_aa: ASRHFRGNGYT
v_call: TRBV11-2; j_call: TRBJ1-2; cdr3_aa: ASSSNYGYT
v_call: TRBV9; j_call: TRBJ2-3; cdr3_aa: ASSVGYDTQY
v_call: TRBV5-1; j_call: TRBJ1-5; cdr3_aa: ASSLGGGRGGQPQH
v_call: TRBV30; j_call: TRBJ2-6; cdr3_aa: AWSVTLSGANVLT
v_call: TRBV30; j_call: TRBJ2-3; cdr3_aa: AGRLADTQY
v_call: TRBV10-2; j_call: TRBJ1-1; cdr3_aa: ASSLISGTNTEAF
v_call: TRBV6-2/TRBV6-3; j_call: TRBJ2-7; cdr3_aa: ASSYSDFASRGSYEQY
v_call: TRBV19; j_call: TRBJ1-5; cdr3_aa: ASSIRQRDQPQH
v_call: TRBV7-9; j_call: TRBJ2-1; cdr3_aa: ASSLALRENSEQF
v_call: TRBV27; j_call: TRBJ1-1; cdr3_aa: ASSLEGTNTEAF
v_call: TRBV6-2/TRBV6-3; j_call: TRBJ2-7; cdr3_aa: ASSYSIGTGTYEQY
v_call: TRBV11-3; j_call: TRBJ2-1; cdr3_aa: ASSLGANSYNEQF
v_call: TRBV27; j_call: TRBJ2-5; cdr3_aa: ASSPTGTGYQETQY
v_call: TRBV10-3; j_call: TRBJ2-7; cdr3_aa: AISEWVAEQY
v_call: TRBV3-1/TRBV3-2; j_call: TRBJ1-4; cdr3_aa: ASSQTGRIFTNEKLF
v_call: TRBV6-6; j_call: TRBJ1-4; cdr3_aa: ASSRTGTVRGKLF
v_call: TRBV4-3; j_call: TRBJ2-7; cdr3_aa: ASSQDRTGAIHEQY
v_call: TRBV10-3; j_call: TRBJ1-4; cdr3_aa: AISDSALGEKLF
v_call: TRBV5-6; j_call: TRBJ1-6; cdr3_aa: ASRKRAGNSPLH
v_call: TRBV7-9; j_call: TRBJ2-7; cdr3_aa: ASSDTARAASYEQY
v_call: TRBV4-2; j_call: TRBJ2-1; cdr3_aa: ASSQVRGGQNEQF
v_call: TRBV29-1; j_call: TRBJ1-5; cdr3_aa: SFAVGTNQPQH
v_call: TRBV29-1; j_call: TRBJ1-1; cdr3_aa: SVAALMNTEAF
v_call: TRBV11-2; j_call: TRBJ1-3; cdr3_aa: ASSLAGNTIY
v_call: TRBV4-3; j_call: TRBJ2-1; cdr3_aa: ASSQEGQGYNEQF
v_call: TRBV6-5; j_call: TRBJ2-7; cdr3_aa: ASRLRREAYEQY
v_call: TRBV19; j_call: TRBJ2-3; cdr3_aa: ASRLSGDTQY
v_call: TRBV6-1; j_call: TRBJ1-2; cdr3_aa: ASSDWQGAFGYYGYT
v_call: TRBV7-9; j_call: TRBJ1-2; cdr3_aa: ASSSTLGEDGYT
v_call: TRBV6-2/TRBV6-3; j_call: TRBJ2-2; cdr3_aa: ASSYSERLPTGELF
v_call: TRBV6-2/TRBV6-3; j_call: TRBJ1-2; cdr3_aa: ASSYSVGGYGYT
v_call: TRBV12-5; j_call: TRBJ2-3; cdr3_aa: ASGLVLGGQGTDTQY
v_call: TRBV7-2; j_call: TRBJ1-5; cdr3_aa: ASSFDRNNQPQH
v_call: TRBV4-3; j_call: TRBJ2-3; cdr3_aa: ASSQTRVTDTQY
v_call: TRBV5-1; j_call: TRBJ1-1; cdr3_aa: ASSPFRGQNTEAF
v_call: TRBV12-5; j_call: TRBJ1-5; cdr3_aa: ASGPRTGGFSQPQH
v_call: TRBV6-5; j_call: TRBJ2-7; cdr3_aa: ASSYSMWGGAYEQY
v_call: TRBV6-5; j_call: TRBJ1-4; cdr3_aa: ASSYSRGTGNEKLF
v_call: TRBV10-1; j_call: TRBJ2-1; cdr3_aa: ASSEGDIYNEQF
v_call: TRBV3-1/TRBV3-2; j_call: TRBJ1-2; cdr3_aa: ASSQPGLHNYGYT
v_call: TRBV9; j_call: TRBJ1-3; cdr3_aa: ASSDRGSGNTIY
v_call: TRBV7-2; j_call: TRBJ1-1; cdr3_aa: ASSLAGSDTEAF
v_call: TRBV25-1; j_call: TRBJ1-1; cdr3_aa: ASSESGGNTEAF
v_call: TRBV19; j_call: TRBJ1-1; cdr3_aa: ASSIFWALNTEAF